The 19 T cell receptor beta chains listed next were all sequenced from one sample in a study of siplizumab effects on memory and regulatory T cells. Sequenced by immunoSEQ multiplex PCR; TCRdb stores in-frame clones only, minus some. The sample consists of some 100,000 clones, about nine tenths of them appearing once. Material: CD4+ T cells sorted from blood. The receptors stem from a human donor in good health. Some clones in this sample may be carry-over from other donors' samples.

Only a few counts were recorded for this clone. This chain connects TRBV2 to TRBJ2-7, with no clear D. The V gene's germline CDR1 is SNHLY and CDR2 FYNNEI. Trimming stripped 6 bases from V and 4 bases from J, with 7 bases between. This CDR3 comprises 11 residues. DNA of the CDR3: TGTGCCAGCAGGATTGTTTACGAGCAGTACTTC. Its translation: CASRIVYEQYF.

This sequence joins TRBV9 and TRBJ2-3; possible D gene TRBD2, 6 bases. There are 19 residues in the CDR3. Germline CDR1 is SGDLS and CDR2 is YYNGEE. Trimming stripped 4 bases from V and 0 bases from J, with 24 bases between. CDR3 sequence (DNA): TGTGCCAGCAGCTCCCGAGGTTTGTTAGCGGCCACTAGCACAGATACGCAGTATTTT. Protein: CASSSRGLLAATSTDTQYF.

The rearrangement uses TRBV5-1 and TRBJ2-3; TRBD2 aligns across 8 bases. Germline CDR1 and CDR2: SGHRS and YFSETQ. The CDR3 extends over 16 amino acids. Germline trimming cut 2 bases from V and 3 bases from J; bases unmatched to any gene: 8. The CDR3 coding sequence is TGCGCCAGCAGCTTAACGGGAGGGCCTGGAACAGATACGCAGTATTTT. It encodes CASSLTGGPGTDTQYF.

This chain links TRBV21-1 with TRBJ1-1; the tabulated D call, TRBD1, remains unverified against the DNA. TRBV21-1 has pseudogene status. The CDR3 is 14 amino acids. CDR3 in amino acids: CASAEDRLNTEAFF. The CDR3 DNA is TGTGCCAGCGCCGAGGACAGGTTGAACACTGAAGCTTTCTTT.

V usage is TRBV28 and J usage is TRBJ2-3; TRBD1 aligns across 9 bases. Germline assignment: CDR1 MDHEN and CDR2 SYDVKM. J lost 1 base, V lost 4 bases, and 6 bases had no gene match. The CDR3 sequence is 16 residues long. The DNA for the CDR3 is TGTGCCAGCAGTTCGGGACAGGGCTGGGGCACAGATACGCAGTATTTT. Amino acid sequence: CASSSGQGWGTDTQYF.

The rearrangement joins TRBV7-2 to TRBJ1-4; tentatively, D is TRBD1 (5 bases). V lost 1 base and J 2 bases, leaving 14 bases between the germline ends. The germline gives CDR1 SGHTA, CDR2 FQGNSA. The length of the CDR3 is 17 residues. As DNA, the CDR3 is TGTGCCAGCAGCTTAGTAAGGGGAATGGGCACTAATGAAAAACTGTTTTTT. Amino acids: CASSLVRGMGTNEKLFF.

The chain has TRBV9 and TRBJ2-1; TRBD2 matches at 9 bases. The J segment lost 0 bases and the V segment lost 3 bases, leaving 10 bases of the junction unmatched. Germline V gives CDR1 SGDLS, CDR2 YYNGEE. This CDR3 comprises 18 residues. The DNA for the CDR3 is TGTGCCAGCAGCGCCCTGAAAAGCGGGAGGCCCTCCTACAATGAGCAGTTCTTC. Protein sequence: CASSALKSGRPSYNEQFF.

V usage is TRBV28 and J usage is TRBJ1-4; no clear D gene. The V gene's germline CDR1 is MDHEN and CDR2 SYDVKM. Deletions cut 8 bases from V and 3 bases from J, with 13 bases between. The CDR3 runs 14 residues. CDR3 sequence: CASVGPQSNEKLFF. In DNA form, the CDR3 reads TGTGCCAGCGTTGGCCCCCAGTCTAATGAAAAACTGTTTTTT.

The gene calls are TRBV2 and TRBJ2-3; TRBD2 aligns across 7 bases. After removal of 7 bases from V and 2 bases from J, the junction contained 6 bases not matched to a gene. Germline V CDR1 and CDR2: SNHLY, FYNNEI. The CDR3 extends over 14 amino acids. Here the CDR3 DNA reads TGTGCCAGCAAGGTTACTAGCGTCACAGATACGCAGTATTTT. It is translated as CASKVTSVTDTQYF.

CDR3 coding DNA: TGCGCCAGCAGCCAACAGGGCCGATGGGGCTACACCTTC. Its translation: CASSQQGRWGYTF. The chain combines TRBV4-1 with TRBJ1-2; tentative D call: TRBD1 (5 bases). The CDR3 consists of 13 residues. Per germline, CDR1 MGHRA and CDR2 YSYEKL. V lost 2 bases to trimming and J lost 8 bases, with 12 bases between them.

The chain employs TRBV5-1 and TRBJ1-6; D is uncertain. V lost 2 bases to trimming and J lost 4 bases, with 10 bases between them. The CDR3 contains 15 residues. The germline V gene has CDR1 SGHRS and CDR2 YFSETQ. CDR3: CASSFTTDYNSPLHF. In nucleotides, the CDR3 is TGCGCCAGCAGCTTTACGACGGATTATAATTCACCCCTCCACTTT. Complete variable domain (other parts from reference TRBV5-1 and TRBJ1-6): KAGVTQTPRYLIKTRGQQVTLSCSPISGHRSVSWYQQTPGQGLQFLFEYFSETQRNKGNFPGRFSGRQFSNSRSEMNVSTLELGDSALYLCASSFTTDYNSPLHFGNGTRLTVT.

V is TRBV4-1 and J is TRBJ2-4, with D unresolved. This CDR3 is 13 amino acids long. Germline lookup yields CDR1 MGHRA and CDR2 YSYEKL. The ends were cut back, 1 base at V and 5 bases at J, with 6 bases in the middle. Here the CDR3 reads CASSQGAENIQYF. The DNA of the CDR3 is TGCGCCAGCAGCCAAGGGGCGGAAAACATTCAGTACTTC.

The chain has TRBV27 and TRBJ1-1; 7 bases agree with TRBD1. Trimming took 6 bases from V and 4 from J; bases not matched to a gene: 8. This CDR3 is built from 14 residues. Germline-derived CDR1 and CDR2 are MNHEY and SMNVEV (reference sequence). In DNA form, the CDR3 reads TGTGCCAGCAGCTCCGACAGGGCACTCACTGAAGCTTTCTTT. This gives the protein CASSSDRALTEAFF.

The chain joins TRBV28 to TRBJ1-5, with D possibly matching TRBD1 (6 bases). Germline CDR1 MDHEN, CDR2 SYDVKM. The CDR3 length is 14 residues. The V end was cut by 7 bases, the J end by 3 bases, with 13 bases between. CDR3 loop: CASTSGADNQPQHF. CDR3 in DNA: TGTGCCAGCACTTCAGGGGCAGACAATCAGCCCCAGCATTTT.

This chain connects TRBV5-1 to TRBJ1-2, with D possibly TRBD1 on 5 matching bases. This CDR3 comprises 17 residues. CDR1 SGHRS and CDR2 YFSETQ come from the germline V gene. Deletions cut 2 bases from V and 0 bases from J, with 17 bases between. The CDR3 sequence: CASSFFTPGYSNYGYTF. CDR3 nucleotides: TGCGCCAGCAGCTTTTTCACCCCAGGGTACTCTAACTATGGCTACACCTTC.

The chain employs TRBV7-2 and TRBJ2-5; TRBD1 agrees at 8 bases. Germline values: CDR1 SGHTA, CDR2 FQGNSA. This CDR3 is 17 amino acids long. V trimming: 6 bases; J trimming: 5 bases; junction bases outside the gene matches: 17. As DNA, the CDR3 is TGTGCCAGCAGTGACCGGGACAGGACCTGGTCGGGCGAGACCCAGTACTTC. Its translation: CASSDRDRTWSGETQYF.

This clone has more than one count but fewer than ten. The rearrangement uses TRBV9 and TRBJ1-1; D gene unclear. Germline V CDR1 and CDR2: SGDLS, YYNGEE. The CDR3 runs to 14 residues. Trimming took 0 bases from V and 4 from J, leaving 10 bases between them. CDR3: CASSVAEGSTEAFF. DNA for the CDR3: TGTGCCAGCAGCGTAGCGGAAGGGAGCACTGAAGCTTTCTTT.

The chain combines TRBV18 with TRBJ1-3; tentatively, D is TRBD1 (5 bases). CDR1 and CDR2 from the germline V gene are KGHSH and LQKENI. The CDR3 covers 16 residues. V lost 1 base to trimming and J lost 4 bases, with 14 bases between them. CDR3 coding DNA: TGTGCCAGCTCACCACGAGAGAGGGGCCACGGAAACACCATATATTTT. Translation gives CASSPRERGHGNTIYF.

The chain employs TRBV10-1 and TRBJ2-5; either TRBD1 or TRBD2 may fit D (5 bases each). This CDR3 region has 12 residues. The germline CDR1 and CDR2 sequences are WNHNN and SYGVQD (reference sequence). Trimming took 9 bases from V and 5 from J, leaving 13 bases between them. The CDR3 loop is CASSRGDETQYF. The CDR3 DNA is TGCGCCAGTTCGAGGGGAGATGAGACCCAGTACTTC.